Sequencing of this T cell receptor (beta chain) was carried out in a study of T cell repertoires in cytomegalovirus infection. Study overall: In the study, CMV epitopes included recently identified HLA-C-restricted and well-studied HLA-B-restricted ones. Broader study findings: People with CMV and the relevant HLA were identified by cumulative public TCR beta family frequency.

This clonotype was seen more than once but under ten times. Its antigen is not identified. One entry per CDR3 protein results from TCRdb running MiXCR on the reads. The data contain around 800,000 distinct CDR3 sequences, 30% to 35% of them singletons. The CDR3 is 15 residues long. V shed 3 bases, J shed 7 bases, and the junction held 9 bases outside the gene matches. The chain is built from TRBV12-3 or TRBV12-4 and TRBJ2-1, with 7 bases fitting TRBD2. This TCR was recovered from a human donor in good health (CMV status not recorded). Some clones in this sample may be carry-over from other donors' samples. The material sequenced was cultured CD8+ T cells from PBMCs, taken from culture after CMV antigen stimulation. The CDR3 nucleotides are TGTGCCAGCAGTTTTATTGATGGGGGGGTAAATGAGCAGTTCTTC. Translation gives CASSFIDGGVNEQFF.